Listed below are T cell receptor beta chains from one sample, sequenced in a study of blood T cell repertoires in COVID-19. Sequencing used immunoSEQ multiplex PCR; TCRdb keeps in-frame clones, though not all of them. This sample has about 150,000 clones, with around 86% found just once. Sample: peripheral blood. Receptors were obtained from a man older than 75 with acute or convalescent COVID-19. CDR3s include the opening cysteine and the closing phenylalanine or tryptophan. A D gene is named only where the DNA matches it firmly. Clone size is stated in some rows and not others, as once, few, many or a class when expanded.

d_call j_call v_call clone_size cdr3_aa cdr3_nt
- TRBJ2-1 TRBV3-1/TRBV3-2 - CASRLSQGNEQFF TGTGCCAGCAGGCTCTCTCAGGGAAATGAGCAGTTCTTC
TRBD1 TRBJ1-1 TRBV13 - CASSLSLFRGTEAFF TGTGCCAGCAGCTTATCCCTTTTCAGGGGGACTGAAGCTTTCTTT
- TRBJ2-1 TRBV7-9 - CASSPNREQFF TGTGCCAGCAGCCCCAACAGGGAGCAGTTCTTC
- TRBJ2-7 TRBV21-1 - CASTPQREGSYEQYF TGTGCCAGCACCCCCCAGCGGGAAGGCTCCTACGAGCAGTACTTC
TRBD1 TRBJ2-4 TRBV3-1/TRBV3-2 - CASSQDYGQGVSKNIQYF TGTGCCAGCAGCCAAGATTATGGGCAGGGGGTATCCAAAAACATTCAGTACTTC
- TRBJ1-3 TRBV11-2 - CASSPDRVSGNTIYF TGTGCCAGCAGCCCCGACAGAGTCTCTGGAAACACCATATATTTT
- TRBJ2-1 TRBV2 once CASSYRDNEQFF TGTGCCAGCAGTTACAGGGACAATGAGCAGTTCTTC
- TRBJ2-7 TRBV5-1 few CASAHRGLPRESEQYF TGCGCCAGCGCCCACCGCGGGCTCCCCCGAGAGTCCGAGCAGTACTTC
- TRBJ2-7 TRBV19 - CASSRRPEVEQYF TGTGCCAGTAGCCGACGCCCGGAGGTAGAGCAGTACTTC
- TRBJ2-5 TRBV5-1 - CASSWGHGDQTQYF TGCGCCAGCAGCTGGGGGCACGGAGACCAGACCCAGTACTTC
TRBD1 TRBJ1-4 TRBV5-1 - CASSSTGTGTEKLFF TGCGCCAGCAGCTCAACCGGGACAGGGACCGAAAAACTGTTTTTT
- TRBJ2-2 TRBV2 - CASSVRQNTGELFF TGTGCCAGCAGTGTTCGACAGAACACCGGGGAGCTGTTTTTT
- TRBJ2-3 TRBV7-9 - CASRGTPVPDTQYF TGTGCCAGCAGGGGGACTCCGGTCCCAGATACGCAGTATTTT
TRBD2 TRBJ2-1 TRBV7-2 - CASSLQRGGLAEQFF TGTGCCAGCAGCCTTCAGCGGGGGGGCCTCGCTGAGCAGTTCTTC
TRBD1 TRBJ2-1 TRBV2 - CASRDRVYNEQFF TGTGCCAGCAGGGACAGGGTCTACAATGAGCAGTTCTTC
TRBD1 TRBJ1-6 TRBV28 - CASSWGRGNSPLHF TGTGCCAGCAGTTGGGGCAGGGGGAATTCACCCCTCCACTTT
TRBD1 TRBJ1-5 TRBV6-5 - CATDDRGRNQPQHF TGTGCCACCGACGACAGGGGGAGGAATCAGCCCCAGCATTTT
TRBD1 TRBJ1-5 TRBV6-1 - CASSEGDRVAPQHF TGTGCCAGCAGTGAAGGGGACAGGGTGGCGCCCCAGCATTTT
TRBD2 TRBJ2-5 TRBV6-1 once CASSDWSSGGVETQYF TGTGCCAGCAGTGATTGGTCTAGCGGGGGGGTTGAGACCCAGTACTTC
- TRBJ1-2 TRBV18 - CASSPGSPNNYGYTF TGTGCCAGCTCACCGGGCAGTCCTAACAACTATGGCTACACCTTC
TRBD1 TRBJ1-2 TRBV3-1/TRBV3-2 few CASSQQTGYNYGYTF TGTGCCAGCAGCCAACAGACAGGGTATAACTATGGCTACACCTTC
- TRBJ2-7 TRBV5-4 few CASSLLGAGEQYF TGTGCCAGCAGCCTGTTGGGGGCCGGTGAGCAGTACTTC
TRBD1 TRBJ1-5 TRBV28 - CASSLRSGGRNQPQHF TGTGCCAGCAGTTTAAGGTCAGGGGGCAGGAATCAGCCCCAGCATTTT
TRBD1 TRBJ2-7 TRBV18 - CASSQSGGPLFYEQYF TGTGCCAGCTCACAATCAGGGGGCCCTCTCTTCTACGAGCAGTACTTC
TRBD1 TRBJ1-2 TRBV5-1 - CASSLEGQGYANYGYTF TGCGCCAGCAGCTTGGAGGGACAGGGGTACGCTAACTATGGCTACACCTTC
- TRBJ1-3 TRBV21-1 few CASSKISAASSGNTIYF TGTGCCAGCAGCAAAATTTCAGCGGCTAGCTCTGGAAACACCATATATTTT
- TRBJ1-5 TRBV4-1 - CASSLYQPQHF TGCGCCAGCAGCTTATATCAGCCCCAGCATTTT
- TRBJ2-5 TRBV20-1 - CSDCRAETQYF TGCAGCGATTGCAGGGCGGAGACCCAGTACTTC